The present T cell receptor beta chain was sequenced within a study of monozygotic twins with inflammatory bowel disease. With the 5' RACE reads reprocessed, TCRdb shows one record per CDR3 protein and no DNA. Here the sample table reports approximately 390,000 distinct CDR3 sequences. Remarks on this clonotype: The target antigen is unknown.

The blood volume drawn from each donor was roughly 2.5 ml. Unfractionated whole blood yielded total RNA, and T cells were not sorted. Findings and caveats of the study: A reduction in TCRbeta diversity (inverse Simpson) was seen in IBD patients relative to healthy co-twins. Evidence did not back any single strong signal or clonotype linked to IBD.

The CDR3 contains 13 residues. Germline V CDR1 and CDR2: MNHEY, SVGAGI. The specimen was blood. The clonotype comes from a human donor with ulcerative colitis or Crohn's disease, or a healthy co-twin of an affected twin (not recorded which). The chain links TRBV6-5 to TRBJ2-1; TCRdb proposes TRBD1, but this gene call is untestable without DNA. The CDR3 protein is CAAKTQGHNEQFF.